The 16 T cell receptor beta chains reported below all come from one sample, sequenced in a study of T cell responses to AZD1222 COVID-19 vaccine (dated by TCRdb to the early 2020s). Library method: the immunoSEQ multiplex PCR assay. Sourced from immuneACCESS, this table was stored by TCRdb with only in-frame sequences that have V and J called. A share of the clones is absent; for the studies checked, an unresolved V gene accounts for under half, and the remainder has no known explanation. This sample holds around 120,000 clones; around 89% were observed only once. The ten largest account for 4% to 5.5% of the sample. The label giving this sample's time point can be read as: baseline before first vaccination. Sequencing was performed on peripheral blood, taken on day 0 of AZD1222 vaccination. The receptors stem from an adult in good health.

This clone was picked up many times. The V call is TRBV5-4, the J call TRBJ1-1; tentatively, D is TRBD1 (5 bases). The CDR3 spans 15 residues. Germline CDR1 and CDR2: SGHNT and YYREEE (reference sequence). Trimming shortened V by 2 bases and J by 6 bases, and 17 bases separated the two germline ends. Here the CDR3 reads CASSLGAGPSAEAFF. CDR3 bases: TGTGCCAGCAGCTTAGGTGCAGGGCCCAGCGCTGAAGCTTTCTTT.

This rearrangement joins TRBV6-4 to TRBJ1-2; 9 bases align to TRBD1. After removal of 4 bases from V and 8 bases from J, the junction contained 5 bases not matched to a gene. This CDR3 spans 13 amino acids. Germline V gives CDR1 MRHNA, CDR2 SNTAGT. In DNA, the CDR3 is TGTGCCAGCAGTGGGACAGGGGTTGGCGGCTACACCTTC. Its translation: CASSGTGVGGYTF.

V is TRBV3-1 (or the pseudogene TRBV3-2) and J is TRBJ2-7; D is perhaps TRBD2 (5 bases). CDR1 is LGHDT and CDR2 is YNNKEL in the germline V gene (reference sequence). With 3 bases removed from V and 3 bases from J, the gap between germline ends came to 15 bases. The CDR3 has 15 residues. The CDR3 coding sequence is TGTGCCAGCAGCCATAAGAGGACGGGATTCTACGAGCAGTACTTC. This gives the protein CASSHKRTGFYEQYF.

This chain uses TRBV29-1 with TRBJ1-4; TRBD1 matches at 7 bases. The V segment lost 0 bases and the J segment 8 bases; nucleotides outside the gene matches: 9. This CDR3 is built from 15 residues. Germline CDR1 reads SQVTM; CDR2 reads ANQGSEA. For the CDR3, the DNA is TGCAGCGTTGAAGATTGGGACAGTTCAAGGGAAAAACTGTTTTTT. Residues: CSVEDWDSSREKLFF. Drawing the rest from reference TRBV29-1 and TRBJ1-4, the complete variable domain is SAVISQKPSRDICQRGTSLTIQCQVDSQVTMMFWYRQQPGQSLTLIATANQGSEATYESGFVIDKFPISRPNLTFSTLTVSNMSPEDSSIYLCSVEDWDSSREKLFFGSGTQLSVL.

This clone has only one observation. The rearrangement joins TRBV7-9 to TRBJ2-7; no reliable D call. The CDR3 consists of 11 residues. CDR1 is SEHNR, CDR2 FQNEAQ, per germline (reference sequence). Trimming left V 4 bases short and J 7 bases short, with 8 bases between. Here the CDR3 DNA reads TGTGCCAGCAGCTCCTACGCGGAGCAGTACTTC. Translation gives CASSSYAEQYF.

The rearrangement uses TRBV6-2 or TRBV6-3 and TRBJ2-5; D is unresolved. The germline CDR1 and CDR2 sequences are MNHEY and SVGEGT. The CDR3 has 13 residues. With 1 base removed from V and 1 base from J, the gap between germline ends came to 4 bases. DNA of the CDR3: TGTGCCAGCAGTTACTTACTCCAAGAGACCCAGTACTTC. This sequence encodes CASSYLLQETQYF.

This clone was counted between two and nine times. The chain links TRBV6-5 to TRBJ1-5; D is undetermined. Germline CDR1 is MNHEY and CDR2 is SVGAGI. Trimming took 4 bases from V and 4 from J, leaving 11 bases between them. This CDR3 spans 14 amino acids. CDR3 nucleotides: TGTGCCAGCAGTTTCATCAGGAGTAATCAGCCCCAGCATTTT. Amino acids: CASSFIRSNQPQHF.

The V call is TRBV18, the J call TRBJ1-1, with D perhaps matching TRBD1 (5 bases). V lost 3 bases, J lost 2 bases, and 19 bases lay in between. CDR1 is KGHSH, CDR2 LQKENI, per germline. CDR3 size: 17 residues. CDR3 nucleotides: TGTGCCAGCTCACCCAGGGCTGGGGCGGATCTCAACACTGAAGCTTTCTTT. This codes for CASSPRAGADLNTEAFF.

The chain is built from TRBV12-5 and TRBJ1-4, with TRBD1 matching 8 bases. From germline, CDR1 is LGHNT and CDR2 FRNRAP. This CDR3 region has 18 residues. V lost 6 bases, J lost 2 bases, and 14 bases stayed unmatched. CDR3 DNA: TGTGCTAGTGGCCCTGACCTCAGGGGGCGGGGGACTAATGAAAAACTGTTTTTT. It is translated as CASGPDLRGRGTNEKLFF. Combining the CDR3 with reference TRBV12-5 and TRBJ1-4 gives the whole variable domain DARVTQTPRHKVTEMGQEVTMRCQPILGHNTVFWYRQTMMQGLELLAYFRNRAPLDDSGMPKDRFSAEMPDATLATLKIQPSEPRDSAVYFCASGPDLRGRGTNEKLFFGSGTQLSVL.

This sequence joins TRBV10-3 and TRBJ1-5, with 9 bases matching TRBD1. Germline CDR1 is ENHRY and CDR2 is SYGVKD. Trimming at V came to 6 bases and at J to 4 bases, leaving 10 bases not matched to a gene. CDR3 length: 16 amino acids. CDR3 protein: CAISPDPGQGNQPQHF. In DNA form, the CDR3 reads TGTGCCATCAGCCCGGACCCGGGACAGGGTAATCAGCCCCAGCATTTT.

The rearrangement uses TRBV6-1 and TRBJ1-5; unclear D gene. V was cut by 0 bases and J by 1 base, with 10 bases left in between. This CDR3 is built from 16 residues. CDR1 is MNHNS and CDR2 is SASEGT in the germline V gene. The CDR3 sequence: CASSEARAESNQPQHF. CDR3 DNA: TGTGCCAGCAGTGAAGCAAGGGCGGAGAGCAATCAGCCCCAGCATTTT.

This clone was recorded only once. The V gene is TRBV6-1, the J gene TRBJ1-6; D gene unclear. With 3 bases removed from V and 5 bases from J, the gap between germline ends came to 14 bases. This CDR3 is built from 16 residues. CDR1 and CDR2 (germline): MNHNS, SASEGT. The CDR3 spells CASSDRANLHNSPLHF. The CDR3, as DNA: TGTGCCAGCAGTGATCGGGCCAACCTCCATAATTCACCCCTCCACTTT.

This rearrangement joins TRBV6-5 to TRBJ1-6; D ambiguous. V shed 2 bases and J shed 7 bases, with 6 bases lying between them. This CDR3 is 13 amino acids long. Germline lookup yields CDR1 MNHEY and CDR2 SVGAGI. Here the CDR3 DNA reads TGTGCCAGCAGTTACAACCTCAATTCACCCCTCCACTTT. Protein: CASSYNLNSPLHF.

This chain links TRBV7-2 with TRBJ2-3, with 10 bases matching TRBD1. CDR1 is SGHTA, CDR2 FQGNSA, per germline. The V and J ends lost 7 bases and 2 bases, in that order; junction bases with no gene match: 6. CDR3 length: 15 amino acids. The CDR3 DNA sequence: TGTGCCAGCAACAGACAGGGGGCAGTCACAGATACGCAGTATTTT. Translating gives CASNRQGAVTDTQYF.

This rearrangement joins TRBV5-1 to TRBJ2-1; 7 bases are a match to TRBD1. The V gene end was trimmed by 4 bases and the J gene end by 0 bases; junction bases not matched to a gene: 4. CDR3 length: 15 residues. The germline V gene encodes CDR1 SGHRS and CDR2 YFSETQ. CDR3: CASSATGTSYNEQFF. The CDR3 coding sequence is TGCGCCAGCAGCGCGACAGGGACCTCCTACAATGAGCAGTTCTTC.

The CDR3 region is CASSPQTGVGYTF. The DNA of the CDR3 is TGTGCCAGCAGTCCCCAGACAGGGGTGGGCTACACCTTC. V and J are TRBV28 and TRBJ1-2; 8 nucleotides match TRBD1. J gave up 8 bases and V 5 bases, and 7 bases lay outside the gene matches. Germline values: CDR1 MDHEN, CDR2 SYDVKM. The CDR3 totals 13 residues.